A single sample gave rise to the 17 T cell receptor beta chains below, sequenced in a study of blood T cell repertoires in COVID-19. TCRdb keeps only in-frame clones here, not all; method: immunoSEQ multiplex PCR. Of about 390,000 clones in the sample, 80% to 90% were seen once. Sequenced: peripheral blood. The source is a woman aged 55-70 years with COVID-19, enrolled during active disease.

The chain employs TRBV6-5 and TRBJ1-6; possible D gene TRBD1, 6 bases. V was pared by 6 bases and J by 10 bases, with 13 bases between. The CDR3 sequence is 13 residues long. The germline CDR1 and CDR2 sequences are MNHEY and SVGAGI. The CDR3 sequence: CASRPGHRSPLHF. The CDR3 DNA reads as TGTGCCAGCAGACCGGGACATAGGTCACCCCTCCACTTT.

This clone was seen a handful of times. This chain joins TRBV4-2 and TRBJ1-3; D is ambiguous. Germline CDR1 LGHNA, CDR2 YNFKEQ. V was clipped by 2 bases and J by 3 bases, with 8 bases between them. This CDR3 is built from 14 residues. DNA for the CDR3: TGTGCCAGCAGCCAACGGGTTCTTGGAAACACCATATATTTT. It translates to CASSQRVLGNTIYF.

V usage is TRBV12-5 and J usage is TRBJ1-1; unclear D gene. The CDR3 length is 13 residues. Trimming cost V 2 bases and J 3 bases, with 7 bases left between them. CDR1 and CDR2 from the germline V gene are LGHNT and FRNRAP. The CDR3 sequence: CASGLRPDTEAFF. CDR3 DNA sequence: TGTGCTAGTGGTTTGCGTCCTGACACTGAAGCTTTCTTT.

This chain uses TRBV19 with TRBJ1-3; 7 nucleotides match TRBD1. This CDR3 is 14 amino acids long. Germline V CDR1 and CDR2: LNHDA, SQIVND (reference sequence). V shed 9 bases and J 3 bases; nucleotides not matched to a gene: 8. This CDR3 reads CASAVTGDGNTIYF. CDR3 DNA sequence: TGTGCCAGCGCCGTTACAGGGGATGGAAACACCATATATTTT. Supplemented by reference TRBV19 and TRBJ1-3, the full variable domain reads DGGITQSPKYLFRKEGQNVTLSCEQNLNHDAMYWYRQDPGQGLRLIYYSQIVNDFQKGDIAEGYSVSREKKESFPLTVTSAQKNPTAFYLCASAVTGDGNTIYFGEGSWLTVV.

A note on this clone: Other DNA sequences in the same sample also yield this CDR3. This chain links TRBV2 with TRBJ2-1, with 10 bases fitting TRBD2. The V gene end was trimmed by 3 bases and the J gene end by 4 bases; junction bases not matched to a gene: 3. The germline V gene has CDR1 SNHLY and CDR2 FYNNEI. This CDR3 comprises 15 residues. This CDR3 is CASSDSGGSYNEQFF. CDR3 DNA: TGTGCCAGCAGTGATAGCGGGGGGTCTTACAATGAGCAGTTCTTC.

The chain joins TRBV19 to TRBJ1-5; no reliable D call. Germline assignment: CDR1 LNHDA and CDR2 SQIVND (reference sequence). The V end was cut by 3 bases, the J end by 7 bases, with 13 bases between. The CDR3 has 14 amino acids. The CDR3 region is CASSILRGRQPQHF. CDR3 DNA: TGTGCCAGTAGTATCCTTAGAGGGCGGCAGCCCCAGCATTTT.

J is TRBJ2-7 and V is TRBV27; 7 bases map to TRBD1. The CDR3 runs to 15 residues. The junction had 9 bases not matched to a gene; V was cut back by 6 bases and J by 1 base. In germline, CDR1 is MNHEY, CDR2 SMNVEV (reference sequence). The CDR3 sequence: CASSRGQARSYEQYF. The DNA for the CDR3 is TGTGCCAGCAGCCGAGGACAGGCCCGATCCTACGAGCAGTACTTC.

J is TRBJ1-5 and V is TRBV2; possibly TRBD1 for D (6 bases). The CDR3 sequence is 12 residues long. The V and J ends lost 7 bases and 2 bases respectively, with 6 bases between them. CDR1 is SNHLY and CDR2 is FYNNEI in the germline V gene. This chain's CDR3 is CASNRGNQPQHF. The CDR3 region has the DNA TGTGCCAGCAACAGGGGCAATCAGCCCCAGCATTTT. Full variable domain (remainder filled in from reference TRBV2 and TRBJ1-5): EPEVTQTPSHQVTQMGQEVILRCVPISNHLYFYWYRQILGQKVEFLVSFYNNEISEKSEIFDDQFSVERPDGSNFTLKIRSTKLEDSAMYFCASNRGNQPQHFGDGTRLSIL.

The table lists this clone with a count of one. The chain has TRBV6-5 and TRBJ1-6; D ambiguous. The germline gives CDR1 MNHEY, CDR2 SVGAGI. V was pared by 2 bases and J by 6 bases, with 14 bases between. The CDR3 sequence is 16 residues long. CDR3 loop: CASSYDPRQANSPLHF. The CDR3 region has the DNA TGTGCCAGCAGTTACGACCCCCGCCAGGCTAATTCACCCCTCCACTTT.

The genes are TRBV18 and TRBJ1-2; 11 bases map to TRBD1. The J segment lost 2 bases and the V segment lost 4 bases, leaving 6 bases of the junction unmatched. In germline, CDR1 is KGHSH, CDR2 LQKENI. The CDR3 sequence is 16 residues long. The DNA of the CDR3 is TGTGCCAGCTCACTTGTGGGGACAGGGGGAAACTATGGCTACACCTTC. Translation: CASSLVGTGGNYGYTF. The whole variable domain, remainder taken from reference TRBV18 and TRBJ1-2, is NAGVMQNPRHLVRRRGQEARLRCSPMKGHSHVYWYRQLPEEGLKFMVYLQKENIIDESGMPKERFSAEFPKEGPSILRIQQVVRGDSAAYFCASSLVGTGGNYGYTFGSGTRLTVV.

This clone turned up a few times. The rearrangement links TRBV5-1 to TRBJ2-1; the match to TRBD2 covers 7 bases. Germline V gives CDR1 SGHRS, CDR2 YFSETQ. The CDR3 runs to 20 residues. With V trimmed by 7 bases and J by 0 bases, 22 bases remained unmatched. This chain's CDR3 is CASPGGFGTTSSSSYNEQFF. The CDR3 DNA follows: TGCGCCAGCCCCGGGGGATTTGGGACTACCTCATCCAGCTCCTACAATGAGCAGTTCTTC.

This chain connects TRBV9 to TRBJ1-2; weak D call: TRBD1 (6 bases). The CDR3 length is 16 residues. V shed 0 bases and J shed 5 bases, with 17 bases lying between them. CDR1 and CDR2 from the germline V gene are SGDLS and YYNGEE. CDR3 region: CASSVARGGRGYGYTF. The CDR3 DNA reads TGTGCCAGCAGCGTAGCTCGGGGGGGCAGAGGATATGGCTACACCTTC.

This sequence joins TRBV2 and TRBJ2-3; D might be TRBD2 (5 bases). Germline assignment: CDR1 SNHLY and CDR2 FYNNEI. The CDR3 spans 13 residues. Trimming left V 4 bases short and J 8 bases short, with 13 bases between. The CDR3 here is CASSGEGIGTQYF. The CDR3 nucleotides read TGTGCCAGCAGTGGAGAGGGTATAGGTACGCAGTATTTT.

This clone was seen only once. This chain links TRBV5-4 with TRBJ2-3; 15 positions agree with TRBD2. This CDR3 is built from 17 residues. The ends lost 9 bases at V and 0 bases at J; junction bases unmatched: 8. Germline V gives CDR1 SGHNT, CDR2 YYREEE (reference sequence). The CDR3 region is CATTGLAGGPSTDTQYF. As DNA, the CDR3 is TGTGCCACCACGGGACTAGCGGGGGGACCAAGCACAGATACGCAGTATTTT.

As concerns this clone: The sample carries other DNA sequences with the same CDR3. V gene TRBV19 combines with J gene TRBJ2-7; 7 bases match TRBD1. The length of the CDR3 is 13 residues. V lost 4 bases to trimming and J lost 2 bases; unmatched junction nucleotides: 2. CDR1 and CDR2 from the germline V gene are LNHDA and SQIVND (reference sequence). Written as DNA, the CDR3 is TGTGCCAGTAGTAACACAGGGGCCTACGAGCAGTACTTC. Translation gives CASSNTGAYEQYF.

The chain recombines TRBV24-1 with TRBJ1-2, with 8 bases aligning to TRBD1. Germline V gene data show CDR1 as KGHDR and CDR2 as SFDVKD. With V trimmed by 4 bases and J by 2 bases, 5 bases remained unmatched. The CDR3 is 15 residues long. The CDR3 nucleotides read TGTGCCACCAGTGAAGGACAGGGCCGGAACTATGGCTACACCTTC. Its translation is CATSEGQGRNYGYTF.

The V gene is TRBV2, the J gene TRBJ1-5; no definite D call. The germline V and J ends were trimmed by 6 bases and 3 bases, with 6 bases remaining between them. This CDR3 has 12 residues. Germline V lookup: CDR1 SNHLY, CDR2 FYNNEI. The CDR3 sequence: CASSLFNQPQHF. CDR3 nucleotide sequence: TGTGCCAGCAGCCTATTCAATCAGCCCCAGCATTTT. The entire variable domain, with the rest obtained from reference TRBV2 and TRBJ1-5, is as follows: EPEVTQTPSHQVTQMGQEVILRCVPISNHLYFYWYRQILGQKVEFLVSFYNNEISEKSEIFDDQFSVERPDGSNFTLKIRSTKLEDSAMYFCASSLFNQPQHFGDGTRLSIL.